One T cell receptor (beta chain) is described in this entry. Its antigen is still unknown. The sample belongs to a study of T cells after posttransplantation cyclophosphamide. Overall study results and limits: After PTCy, TRB diversity resembled that of CNI/methotrexate controls. TRB overlap between skin or GI tissue T cells and blood was limited. Donor-recipient repertoire similarity was low at 1-2 months, rising over year one.

Sequencing was performed with immunoSEQ multiplex PCR; in TCRdb, only in-frame clones are kept and a portion is missing. The repertoire consists of roughly 18,000 clones, with 83% occurring once and the leading ten covering over 8%. On the day of bone marrow donation, the related graft donor provided peripheral blood. This CDR3 is built from 16 residues. Germline V lookup: CDR1 MDHEN, CDR2 SYDVKM. V lost 4 bases to trimming and J lost 0 bases, with 16 bases between them. The receptor was isolated from a young man in good health and a related stem cell transplant donor. Sequences were obtained from memory CD4+ T cells sorted from blood. The rearrangement links TRBV28 to TRBJ2-7, with D maybe TRBD2 (6 bases). This CDR3 reads CASSSLGGASSYEQYF. In DNA, the CDR3 is TGTGCCAGCAGTTCGCTCGGAGGGGCTAGCTCCTACGAGCAGTACTTC.